This T cell receptor beta chain was captured in a study of shared clonotypes between healthy human individuals. Findings and caveats of the study: Shared across a few donors were around 5% of the naive CD4 clonotypes.

On this clone: Its antigen is not identified.

Germline CDR1 is ENHRY and CDR2 is SYGVKD. Trimming shortened V by 2 bases and J by 5 bases, and 19 bases separated the two germline ends. This CDR3 is built from 17 residues. Profiled with immunoSEQ multiplex PCR; TCRdb holds only in-frame clones, not every one. The sample lists approximately 2,300,000 clones, approximately 90% occurring once. Sequenced material: naive CD4+ T cells from PBMCs. Sample subset: CD45RA+ positively selected. This TCR derives from a man aged 18 to 30 in good health. Some clones in this sample may be carry-over from other donors' samples. The J gene is TRBJ2-1, the V gene TRBV10-3, with D perhaps being TRBD1 or TRBD2 (6 bases each). CDR3 residues: CAISEPERGGLNNEQFF. CDR3 nucleotide sequence: TGTGCCATCAGTGAGCCTGAGCGTGGGGGGCTAAACAATGAGCAGTTCTTC.